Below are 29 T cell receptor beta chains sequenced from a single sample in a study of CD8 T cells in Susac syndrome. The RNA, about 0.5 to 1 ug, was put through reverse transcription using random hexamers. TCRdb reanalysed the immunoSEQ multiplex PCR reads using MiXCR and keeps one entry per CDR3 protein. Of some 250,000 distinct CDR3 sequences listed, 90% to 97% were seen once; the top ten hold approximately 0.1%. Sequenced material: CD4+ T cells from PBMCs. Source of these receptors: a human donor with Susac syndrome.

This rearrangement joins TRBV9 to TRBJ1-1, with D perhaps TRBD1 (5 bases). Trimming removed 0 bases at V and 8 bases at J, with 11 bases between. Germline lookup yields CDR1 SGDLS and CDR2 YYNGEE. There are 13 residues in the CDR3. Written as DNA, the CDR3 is TGTGCCAGCAGCGTAGTCTTGGCAGGGGAAGCTTTCTTT. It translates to CASSVVLAGEAFF.

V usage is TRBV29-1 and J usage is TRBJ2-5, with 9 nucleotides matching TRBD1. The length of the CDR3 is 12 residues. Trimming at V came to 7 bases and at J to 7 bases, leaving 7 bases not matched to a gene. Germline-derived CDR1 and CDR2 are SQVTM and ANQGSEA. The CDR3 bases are TGCAGCGCCCAACAGGGGGCAGGGACCCAGTACTTC. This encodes CSAQQGAGTQYF.

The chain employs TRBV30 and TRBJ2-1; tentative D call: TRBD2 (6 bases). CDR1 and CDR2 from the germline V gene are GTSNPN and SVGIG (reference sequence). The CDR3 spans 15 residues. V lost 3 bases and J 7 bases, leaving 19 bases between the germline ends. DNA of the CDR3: TGTGCCTGGAGGGTCAGGAGGGTGGTCGGAAATGAGCAGTTCTTC. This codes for CAWRVRRVVGNEQFF.

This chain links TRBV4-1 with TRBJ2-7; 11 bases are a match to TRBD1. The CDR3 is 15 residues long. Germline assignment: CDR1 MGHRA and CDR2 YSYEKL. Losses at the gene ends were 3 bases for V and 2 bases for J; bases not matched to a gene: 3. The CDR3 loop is CASSQGQGGTYEQYF. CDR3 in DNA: TGCGCCAGCAGCCAGGGACAGGGGGGGACCTACGAGCAGTACTTC.

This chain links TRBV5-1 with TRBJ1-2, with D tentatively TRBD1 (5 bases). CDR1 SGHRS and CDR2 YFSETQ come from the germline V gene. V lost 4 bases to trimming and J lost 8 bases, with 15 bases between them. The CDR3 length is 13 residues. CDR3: CASSHRDGPGYTF. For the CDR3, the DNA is TGCGCCAGCAGCCACCGGGACGGTCCGGGCTACACCTTC.

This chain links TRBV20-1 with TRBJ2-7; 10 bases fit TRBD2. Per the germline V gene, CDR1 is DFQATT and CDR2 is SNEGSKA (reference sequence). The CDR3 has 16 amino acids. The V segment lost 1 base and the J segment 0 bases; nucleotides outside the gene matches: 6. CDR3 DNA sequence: TGCAGTGCTAGAGTTTCTAGCGGGAGTACCTCCTACGAGCAGTACTTC. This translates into CSARVSSGSTSYEQYF.

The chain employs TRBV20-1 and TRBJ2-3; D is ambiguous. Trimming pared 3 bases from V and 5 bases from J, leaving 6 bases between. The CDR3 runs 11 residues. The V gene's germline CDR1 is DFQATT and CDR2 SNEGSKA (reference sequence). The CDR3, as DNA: TGCAGTGCTAGTCCTGGAGATACGCAGTATTTT. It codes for CSASPGDTQYF.

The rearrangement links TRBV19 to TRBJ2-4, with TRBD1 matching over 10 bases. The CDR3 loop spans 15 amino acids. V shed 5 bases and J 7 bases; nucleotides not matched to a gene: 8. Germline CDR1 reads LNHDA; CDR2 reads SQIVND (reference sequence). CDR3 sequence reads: CASSSPGQGVNIQYF. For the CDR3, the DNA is TGTGCCAGTAGTTCCCCCGGACAGGGGGTGAACATTCAGTACTTC.

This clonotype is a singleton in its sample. The DNA for the CDR3 is TGTGCCATCAGTGCCCCGGGAGCCAGTGAGCAGTTCTTC. This sequence encodes CAISAPGASEQFF. This chain joins TRBV10-3 and TRBJ2-1; weak D call: TRBD2 (6 bases). V dropped 4 bases and J dropped 9 bases, with 13 bases sitting between them. This CDR3 is built from 13 residues. CDR1 is ENHRY and CDR2 is SYGVKD in the germline V gene.

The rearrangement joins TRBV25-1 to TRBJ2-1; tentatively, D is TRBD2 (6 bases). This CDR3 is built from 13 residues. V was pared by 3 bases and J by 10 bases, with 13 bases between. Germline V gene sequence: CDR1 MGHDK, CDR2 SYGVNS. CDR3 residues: CASSDSPSVEQFF. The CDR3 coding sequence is TGTGCCAGCAGTGATTCTCCTAGCGTAGAGCAGTTCTTC.

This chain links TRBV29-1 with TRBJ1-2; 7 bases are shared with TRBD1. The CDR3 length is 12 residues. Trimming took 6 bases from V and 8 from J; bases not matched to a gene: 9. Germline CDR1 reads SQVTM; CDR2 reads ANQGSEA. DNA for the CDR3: TGCAGCGTCCGACAGGGTCCAGGCGGCTACACCTTC. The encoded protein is CSVRQGPGGYTF.

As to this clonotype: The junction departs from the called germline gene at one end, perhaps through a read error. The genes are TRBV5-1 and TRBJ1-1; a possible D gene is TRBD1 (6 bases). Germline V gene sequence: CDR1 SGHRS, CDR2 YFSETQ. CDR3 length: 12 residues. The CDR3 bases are TGCGCCAGCAGCTTGGCCGGACAGACAGGAAGCTTT. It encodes CASSLAGQTGSF. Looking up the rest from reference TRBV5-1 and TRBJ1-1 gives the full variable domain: KAGVTQTPRYLIKTRGQQVTLSCSPISGHRSVSWYQQTPGQGLQFLFEYFSETQRNKGNFPGRFSGRQFSNSRSEMNVSTLELGDSALYLCASSLAGQTGSFGQGTRLTVV.

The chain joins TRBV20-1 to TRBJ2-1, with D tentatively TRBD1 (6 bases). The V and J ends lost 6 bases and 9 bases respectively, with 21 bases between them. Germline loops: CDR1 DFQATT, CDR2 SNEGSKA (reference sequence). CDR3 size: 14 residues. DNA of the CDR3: TGCAGTGCACCGTCCGGACAGCTACGGAGTGAGCAGTTCTTC. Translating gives CSAPSGQLRSEQFF.

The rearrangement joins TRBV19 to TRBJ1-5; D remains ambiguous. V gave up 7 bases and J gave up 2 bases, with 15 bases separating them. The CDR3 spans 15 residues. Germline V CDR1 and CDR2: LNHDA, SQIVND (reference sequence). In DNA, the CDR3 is TGTGCCAGTACTCGGAGGGCGTCCGGCAATCAGCCCCAGCATTTT. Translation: CASTRRASGNQPQHF.

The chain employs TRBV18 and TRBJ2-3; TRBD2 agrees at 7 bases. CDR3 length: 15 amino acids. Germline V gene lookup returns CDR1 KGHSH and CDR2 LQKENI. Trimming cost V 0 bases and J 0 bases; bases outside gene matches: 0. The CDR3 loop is CASSPPSGSTDTQYF. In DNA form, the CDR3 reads TGTGCCAGCTCACCACCTAGCGGGAGCACAGATACGCAGTATTTT.

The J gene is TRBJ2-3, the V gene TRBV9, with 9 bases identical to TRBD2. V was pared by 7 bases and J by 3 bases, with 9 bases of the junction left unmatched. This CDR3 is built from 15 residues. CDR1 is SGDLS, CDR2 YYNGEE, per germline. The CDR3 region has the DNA TGTGCCAGCGCACCTCGCGGGAGGGTAACAGATACGCAGTATTTT. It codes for CASAPRGRVTDTQYF.

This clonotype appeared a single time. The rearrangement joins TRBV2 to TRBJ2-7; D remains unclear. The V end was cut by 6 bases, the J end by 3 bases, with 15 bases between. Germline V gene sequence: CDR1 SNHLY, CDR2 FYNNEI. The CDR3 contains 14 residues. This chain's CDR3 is CASSSTPWIYEQYF. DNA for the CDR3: TGTGCCAGCAGCTCGACTCCGTGGATCTACGAGCAGTACTTC.

CDR3 nucleotide sequence: TGTGCCAGCAGCTCTTGGACTAGCGGGCTAATTGCAGATACGCAGTATTTT. Translation gives CASSSWTSGLIADTQYF. The V and J genes are TRBV5-4 and TRBJ2-3; 11 bases are a match to TRBD2. V lost 3 bases, J lost 4 bases, and 10 bases stayed unmatched. The CDR3 length is 17 residues. Germline CDR1 and CDR2: SGHNT and YYREEE (reference sequence).

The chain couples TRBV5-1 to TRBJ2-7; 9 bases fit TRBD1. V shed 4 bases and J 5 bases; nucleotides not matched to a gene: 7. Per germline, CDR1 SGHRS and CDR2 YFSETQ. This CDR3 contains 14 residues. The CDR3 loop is CASSPGQGDDEQYF. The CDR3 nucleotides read TGCGCCAGCAGCCCGGGACAGGGCGACGACGAGCAGTACTTC. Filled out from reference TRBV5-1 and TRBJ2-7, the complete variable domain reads KAGVTQTPRYLIKTRGQQVTLSCSPISGHRSVSWYQQTPGQGLQFLFEYFSETQRNKGNFPGRFSGRQFSNSRSEMNVSTLELGDSALYLCASSPGQGDDEQYFGPGTRLTVT.

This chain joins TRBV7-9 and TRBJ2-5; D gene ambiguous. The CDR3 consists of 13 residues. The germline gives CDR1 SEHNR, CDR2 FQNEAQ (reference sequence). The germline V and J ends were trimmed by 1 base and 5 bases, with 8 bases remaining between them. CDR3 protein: CASSLGGWETQYF. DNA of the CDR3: TGTGCCAGCAGCTTAGGCGGTTGGGAGACCCAGTACTTC.

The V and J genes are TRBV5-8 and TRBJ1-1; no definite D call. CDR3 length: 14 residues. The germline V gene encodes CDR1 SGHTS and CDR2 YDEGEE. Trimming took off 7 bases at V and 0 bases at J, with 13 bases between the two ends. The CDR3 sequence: CASLGWPLNTEAFF. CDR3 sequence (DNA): TGTGCCAGCCTGGGCTGGCCTCTGAACACTGAAGCTTTCTTT.

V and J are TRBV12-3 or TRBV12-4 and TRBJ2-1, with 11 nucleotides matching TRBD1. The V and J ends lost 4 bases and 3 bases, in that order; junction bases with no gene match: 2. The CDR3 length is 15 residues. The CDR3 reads CASSSGQGDYNEQFF. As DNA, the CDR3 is TGTGCCAGCAGTTCGGGACAGGGGGACTACAATGAGCAGTTCTTC.

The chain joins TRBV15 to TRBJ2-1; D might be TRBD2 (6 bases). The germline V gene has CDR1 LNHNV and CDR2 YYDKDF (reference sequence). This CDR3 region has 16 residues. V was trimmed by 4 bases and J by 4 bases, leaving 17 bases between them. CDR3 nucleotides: TGTGCCACCAGCACCCTCAAGGGAGGAGATTACAATGAGCAGTTCTTC. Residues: CATSTLKGGDYNEQFF.

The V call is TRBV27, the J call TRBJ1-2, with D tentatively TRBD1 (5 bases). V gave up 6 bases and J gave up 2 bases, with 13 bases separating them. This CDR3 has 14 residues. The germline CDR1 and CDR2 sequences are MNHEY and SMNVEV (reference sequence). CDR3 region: CASRSLGDNYGYTF. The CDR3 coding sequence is TGTGCCAGCAGATCTCTGGGGGACAACTATGGCTACACCTTC.

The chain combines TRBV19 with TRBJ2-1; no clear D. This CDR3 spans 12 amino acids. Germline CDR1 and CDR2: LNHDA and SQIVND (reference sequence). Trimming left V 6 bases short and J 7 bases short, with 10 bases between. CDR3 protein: CASRSLGNEQFF. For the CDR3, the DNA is TGTGCCAGTAGAAGTTTGGGTAATGAGCAGTTCTTC.

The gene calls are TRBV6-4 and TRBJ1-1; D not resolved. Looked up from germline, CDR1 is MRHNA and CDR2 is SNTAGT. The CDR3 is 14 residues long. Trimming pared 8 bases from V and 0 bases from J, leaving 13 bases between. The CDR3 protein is CASSPSELNTEAFF. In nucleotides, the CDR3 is TGTGCCAGCTCACCGTCGGAGCTGAACACTGAAGCTTTCTTT.

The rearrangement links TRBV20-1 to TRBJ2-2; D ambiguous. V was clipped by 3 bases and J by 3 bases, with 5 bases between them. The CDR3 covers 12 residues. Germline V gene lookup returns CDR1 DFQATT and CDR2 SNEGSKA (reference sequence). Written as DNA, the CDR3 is TGCAGTGCTAGTACTTACACCGGGGAGCTGTTTTTT. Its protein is CSASTYTGELFF.

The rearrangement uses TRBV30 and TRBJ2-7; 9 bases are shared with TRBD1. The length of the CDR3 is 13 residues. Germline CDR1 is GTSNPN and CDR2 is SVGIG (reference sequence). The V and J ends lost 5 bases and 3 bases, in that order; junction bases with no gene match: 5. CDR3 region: CAWGGQGNYEQYF. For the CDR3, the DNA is TGTGCCTGGGGAGGACAGGGGAACTACGAGCAGTACTTC.

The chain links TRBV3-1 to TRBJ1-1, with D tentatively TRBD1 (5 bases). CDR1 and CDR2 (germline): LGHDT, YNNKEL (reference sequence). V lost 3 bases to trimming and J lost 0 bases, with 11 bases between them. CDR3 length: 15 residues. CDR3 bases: TGTGCCAGCAGCCAGTACGGGGGGATGAACACTGAAGCTTTCTTT. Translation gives CASSQYGGMNTEAFF.